This passage covers 5 T cell receptor beta chains from one sample sequenced in a study of blood T cell repertoires in COVID-19. TCRdb's copy holds only in-frame clones and misses some; the assay was immunoSEQ multiplex PCR. Altogether 90,000 to 150,000 clones are present, 85% being singletons, with the ten largest covering 9.5% to 13%. The sequencing sample was made of peripheral blood. These TCRs come from a man older than 75 with acute or convalescent COVID-19.

V and J are TRBV10-3 and TRBJ1-4; tentative D call: TRBD1 (5 bases). Between the trimmed V and J ends, which lost 5 bases and 10 bases, there was a span of 20 bases. CDR3 length: 15 residues. CDR1 is ENHRY and CDR2 is SYGVKD in the germline V gene. The CDR3 bases are TGTGCCATCAGTTCCTCCCAGGGAGGTCGGGGAAAACTGTTTTTT. This encodes CAISSSQGGRGKLFF.

The chain is built from TRBV5-1 and TRBJ1-1, with 9 bases matching TRBD1. The CDR3 runs 14 residues. Germline CDR1 and CDR2: SGHRS and YFSETQ. The trim removed 2 bases at V and 10 bases at J, leaving 9 bases unmatched. CDR3 region: CASSFSGDRAAAFF. The CDR3 coding sequence is TGCGCCAGCAGCTTTTCCGGGGACAGGGCGGCAGCTTTCTTT.

This clone was seen a single time. J is TRBJ1-6 and V is TRBV6-5; 7 bases are a match to TRBD1. Germline V CDR1 and CDR2: MNHEY, SVGAGI. Losses at the gene ends were 4 bases for V and 9 bases for J; bases not matched to a gene: 6. The length of the CDR3 is 14 residues. The CDR3 region is CASSFDRESSPLHF. DNA of the CDR3: TGTGCCAGCAGTTTCGACAGGGAATCTTCACCCCTCCACTTT.

V usage is TRBV7-8 and J usage is TRBJ1-4, with D unresolved. The germline V and J ends were trimmed by 5 bases and 3 bases, with 10 bases remaining between them. The CDR3 contains 14 residues. The germline gives CDR1 SGHVS, CDR2 FQNEAQ. The chain's CDR3 is CASSADMPNEKLFF. In nucleotides, the CDR3 is TGTGCCAGCAGCGCCGACATGCCTAATGAAAAACTGTTTTTT.

The J gene is TRBJ2-5, the V gene TRBV7-2; D uncertain. V lost 1 base to trimming and J lost 2 bases, with 8 bases between them. The V gene's germline CDR1 is SGHTA and CDR2 FQGNSA. This CDR3 has 14 amino acids. CDR3 nucleotides: TGTGCCAGCAGCTTAGTGGGCTGGCAAGAGACCCAGTACTTC. This sequence encodes CASSLVGWQETQYF. Full variable domain (missing parts from reference TRBV7-2 and TRBJ2-5): GAGVSQSPSNKVTEKGKDVELRCDPISGHTALYWYRQSLGQGLEFLIYFQGNSAPDKSGLPSDRFSAERTGGSVSTLTIQRTQQEDSAVYLCASSLVGWQETQYFGPGTRLLVL.